This TCR beta chain emerged from a study of CD8 T cells in Susac syndrome. It was with random hexamers that roughly 0.45 to 1 ug RNA was reverse transcribed. Each CDR3 protein gets one entry after TCRdb re-called the immunoSEQ multiplex PCR reads with MiXCR. In the table there are under 150,000 distinct CDR3 sequences, roughly 94% of which are singletons. This clonotype was counted a single time. At one end, the junction sequence differs from germline, possibly due to a read error. There are 16 residues in the CDR3. CDR1 and CDR2 from the germline V gene are DFQATT and SNEGSKA (reference sequence). Sequencing of TCR beta was performed on blood CD8+ T cells and on blood CD4+ T cells.

This clonotype was sampled from a human donor with Susac syndrome. The sequenced material came from CD4+ T cells from PBMCs. The chain has TRBV20-1 and TRBJ2-7; perhaps TRBD2 as D (5 bases). CDR3 coding DNA: TGCAGTGCTAGAGATTATGAGCGGCCTGACTCCTCCGAGCAGTACTTC. It specifies CSARDYERPDSSEQYF.